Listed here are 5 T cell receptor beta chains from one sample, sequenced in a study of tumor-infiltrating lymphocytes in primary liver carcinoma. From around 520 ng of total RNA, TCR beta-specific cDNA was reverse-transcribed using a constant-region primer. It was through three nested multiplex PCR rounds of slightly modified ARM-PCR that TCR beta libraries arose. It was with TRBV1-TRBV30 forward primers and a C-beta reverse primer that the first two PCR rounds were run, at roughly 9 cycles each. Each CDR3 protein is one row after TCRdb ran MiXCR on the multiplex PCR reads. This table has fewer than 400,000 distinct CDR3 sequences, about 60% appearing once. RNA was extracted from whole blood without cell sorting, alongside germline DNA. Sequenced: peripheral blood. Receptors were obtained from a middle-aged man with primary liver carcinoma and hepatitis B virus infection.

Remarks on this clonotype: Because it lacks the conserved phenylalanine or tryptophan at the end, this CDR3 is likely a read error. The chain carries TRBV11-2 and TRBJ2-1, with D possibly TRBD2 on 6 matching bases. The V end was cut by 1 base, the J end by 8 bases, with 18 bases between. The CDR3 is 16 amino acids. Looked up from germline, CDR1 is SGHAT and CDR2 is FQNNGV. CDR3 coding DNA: TGTGCCAGCAGCTTAGTCGGGGCGGGACGCGTACATGAGCAGTTCATC. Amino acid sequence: CASSLVGAGRVHEQFI.

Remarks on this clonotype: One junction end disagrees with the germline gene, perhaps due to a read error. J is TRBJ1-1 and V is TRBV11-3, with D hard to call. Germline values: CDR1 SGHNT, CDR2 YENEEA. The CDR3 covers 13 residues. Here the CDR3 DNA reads TGTGCCAGCAGCACGGGAGGTAACACTGAAGCTTCCTTT. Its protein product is CASSTGGNTEASF.

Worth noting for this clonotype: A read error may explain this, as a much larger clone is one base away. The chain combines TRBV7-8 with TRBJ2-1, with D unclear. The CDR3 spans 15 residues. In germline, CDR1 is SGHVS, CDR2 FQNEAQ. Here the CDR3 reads CAGSLVDFSYNEQFF. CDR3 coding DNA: TGTGCCGGCAGCTTAGTGGATTTTTCTTACAATGAGCAGTTCTTC.

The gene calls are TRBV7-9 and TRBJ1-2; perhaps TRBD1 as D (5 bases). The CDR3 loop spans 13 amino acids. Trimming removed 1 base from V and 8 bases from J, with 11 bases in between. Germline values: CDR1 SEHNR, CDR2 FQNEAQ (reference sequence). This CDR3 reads CASSLGPGQGYTF. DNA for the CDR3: TGTGCCAGCAGCTTAGGGCCAGGGCAAGGCTACACCTTC.

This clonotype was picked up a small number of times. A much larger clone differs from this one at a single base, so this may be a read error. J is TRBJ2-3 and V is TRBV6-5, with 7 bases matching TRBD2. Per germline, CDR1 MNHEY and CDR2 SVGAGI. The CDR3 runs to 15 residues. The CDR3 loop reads CASNYLAGEADTQYF. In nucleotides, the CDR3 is TGTGCCAGCAATTACCTGGCGGGAGAAGCAGATACGCAGTATTTT.